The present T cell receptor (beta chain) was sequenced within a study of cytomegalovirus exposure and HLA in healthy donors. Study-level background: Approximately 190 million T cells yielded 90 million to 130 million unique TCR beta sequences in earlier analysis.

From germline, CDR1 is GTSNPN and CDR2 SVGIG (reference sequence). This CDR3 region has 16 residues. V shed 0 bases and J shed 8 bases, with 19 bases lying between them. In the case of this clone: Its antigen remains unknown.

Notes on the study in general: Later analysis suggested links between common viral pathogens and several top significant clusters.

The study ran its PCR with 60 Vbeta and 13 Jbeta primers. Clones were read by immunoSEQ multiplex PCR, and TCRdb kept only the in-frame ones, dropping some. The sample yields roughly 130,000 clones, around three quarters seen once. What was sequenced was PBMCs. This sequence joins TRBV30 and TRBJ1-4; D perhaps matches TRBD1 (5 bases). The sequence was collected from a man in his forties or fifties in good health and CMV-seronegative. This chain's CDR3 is CAWSVYRLGLGEKLFF. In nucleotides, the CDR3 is TGTGCCTGGAGTGTATACCGGTTGGGGCTCGGGGAAAAACTGTTTTTT.